This TCR beta chain was sequenced in a study of cytomegalovirus exposure and HLA in healthy donors (dated by TCRdb to the late 2010s). About the investigation overall: An earlier analysis of 550 to 700 of the donors reported about 250 Gb of sequence data and roughly 110 million unique TCR beta sequences from roughly 200 million T cells. An early release that covered about 600 HLA-typed donors contained approximately 300 gigabases of sequencing data and tens of millions of unique TCR sequences. Of the 350 to 450 genotyped donors, 65% to 90% fell in the genetic ancestry cluster associated with self-reported Caucasian donors. The study aimed to test whether signatures of past pathogen exposure could be identified by cataloging public T cell receptors. The study profiled the T cell repertoires of 500 to 800 subjects by immunosequencing and related them to cytomegalovirus serostatus. Along with the roughly 670-subject first cohort, a separate validation cohort of roughly 110 different subjects was used. To predict cytomegalovirus infection status, the study brought together high-throughput TCR immunosequencing, statistical association of individual TCRs with disease status, and machine learning. To study patterns of TCR occurrence, a later analysis re-analyzed previously published TCR beta repertoires from hundreds of donors and added high-resolution HLA genotyping. Rather than drawing on any new phenotypic data, the later analysis identified candidate immune exposures from TCR beta sequences and the way those sequences occurred across donors. To decide whether each TCR beta V gene segment behaved as functional or pseudogenic, an earlier analysis of nearly 600 of the donors relied on high-throughput TCR beta sequencing. Donor age, sex, ethnicity and CMV serostatus were compiled alongside the repertoire data. A later genetic analysis took genome-wide SNP genotypes for 398 of the 666 donors and used that subset as a discovery cohort. All discovery cohort repertoires had been generated using a single sequencing platform. Class I and class II HLA loci were covered by the typing at four-digit resolution. The number of donors typed differed by locus, with roughly 620-630 for A, B, C, DRB1 and DQB1, roughly 520 for DQA1, about 610 for DPA1, and around 450 for DPB1. Because of strong linkage in the cohort, five DR-DQ haplotypes were treated as single units for association and clustering. Across around 400 genotyped donors of the cohort, an average of approximately 220,000 unique TCR beta nucleotide sequences per donor were sequenced, and roughly a sixth of those sequences were non-productive. What the research found in general, with its limitations: When HLA alleles, especially DR and DQ, strongly co-occurred, TCR associations were difficult to assign to individual alleles. According to a later analysis, TCR association rates differed among HLA loci, with DRB1 alleles showing the most associated TCRs and HLA-C alleles showing the fewest. The study listed over 150 TCR beta chains as associated with cytomegalovirus. Most CMV-associated TCR beta chains appeared to be HLA-restricted in a later analysis, and the HLA associations seemed to be driven largely by CMV exposure. Because counts were too low, 15 to 20 rarely observed V segments, including chromosome 9 orphons, were excluded from the earlier analysis of around 590 of the donors. The only immune exposure information available for the cohort was CMV serostatus. Some IMGT-functional V segments, including TRBV6-2 and TRBV6-3, could not be told apart with the 87-base-pair reads, so those segments were excluded. V-gene and J-gene trimming of TCR beta chains was associated with a missense DCLRE1C variant in a later genetic analysis, and the association was replicated in an independent cohort. HLA typing was unavailable for some donors at each locus, so association tests used only the typed subset. Across donors, most TCR sequences were observed very rarely, whereas some public TCRs were present in many individuals. A cluster of highly shared sequence variants was judged likely to be a technical artifact of the sequencing pipeline. A further reported finding was that TCR beta sequences accurately predicted the HLA-A and HLA-B alleles for most subjects in the first cohort. The classifier was reported to diagnose cytomegalovirus status with high specificity and sensitivity in both the original and validation cohorts. Several of the top co-occurrence clusters appeared to be linked to parvovirus B19, influenza, CMV and Epstein-Barr virus, according to a later analysis. Linkage disequilibrium might explain the correlated functional status among segregating V segments, but an unknown experimental factor could not be excluded. In this cohort, only TCR beta chains were sequenced, and detectable features were limited by the absence of alpha or paired-chain data. In vitro tests confirmed that a few of the cytomegalovirus-associated TCR beta chains recognize cytomegalovirus antigens. According to the authors, the approach could potentially be generalized to other disease states and immunological phenotypes. In a later genetic analysis, fewer N-insertions in productive TCRs were reported among donors in an Asian-associated ancestry cluster than the roughly 700-donor mean. A later analysis associated about 17,000 TCR beta sequences with specific HLA alleles at a false discovery rate of 0.05. In an earlier analysis of approximately 590 of the donors, most TCR beta V segments appeared in productive rearrangements about 90% or about 30% of the time, broadly matching IMGT annotations. Roughly uniform sequencing depth across donors was assumed in presence/absence analyses, although this assumption may not hold. A later analysis found that HLA-associated TCR beta chains were more clonally expanded and had lower generation probabilities than equally common non-associated chains.

Library preparation was by the immunoSEQ multiplex PCR assay. For the multiplex PCR, a mixture combining 60 forward primers for TCR Vbeta segments and 13 reverse primers for TCR Jbeta segments was used. The CDR3 region of rearranged TCR beta genes was amplified from genomic DNA by a multiplex PCR assay. The Illumina HiSeq System was used to sequence the amplified TCR beta libraries as 87-base-pair reads. The published analysis was carried out like this. A later analysis counted about 80 million unique TCR beta chains across the 500 to 850 repertoires, and roughly 9.9 million of these chains were shared by at least two donors. Raw reads were error-corrected and collapsed into unique sequences by a nearest-neighbor algorithm in which closely related sequences were merged to remove PCR and sequencing errors. To assign V, D and J gene segments, CDR3 sequences were aligned to IMGT reference sequences. For a sequence to be retained, a match of at least six nucleotides was required to both a V gene segment and a J gene segment. Rearrangements were classified as productive when the CDR3 lacked stop codons and remained in frame with V and J, and all other rearrangements were classified as non-productive. Following IMGT convention, CDR3 was defined as the stretch from the second conserved V-encoded cysteine up to the conserved J-encoded phenylalanine. Sequences without an unambiguous match to a single V gene segment were excluded from the earlier analysis of about 600 of the donors. An earlier analysis of fewer than 750 of the donors classified V segments as functional when productive rearrangements were above 56.7% and as segregating when the standard deviation between donors was above 5%. A statistical classification framework was built for diagnosing cytomegalovirus status from the catalog of TCR beta chain sequences. V and J gene assignment, in a later analysis, came from comparing TCR nucleotide sequences with IMGT/GENE-DB human TR gene sequences. The TCRdist pipeline was used in a later analysis to assign CDR3 sequences and most-parsimonious VDJ recombination scenarios. In a later analysis, every TCR beta chain was defined by the combination of its CDR3 amino acid sequence and its V-gene family, and reads without a unique V-gene family were dropped. In a later analysis, around 650 highly shared, low-generation-probability nucleotide sequences were removed to address suspected cross-contamination and a sequencing artifact. In a later analysis, a clonal expansion index was calculated for each public chain from normalized within-repertoire ranks of inferred template counts. In a later analysis, generation probabilities were computed using a VDJ recombination model fitted to out-of-frame rearrangements, and the results were checked against IGoR. Hypergeometric tests were used in a later analysis to score TCR-TCR, TCR-HLA and TCR-CMV co-occurrence, with a repertoire-size bias correction applied to the TCR pairs. A later analysis estimated false discovery rates by permuting HLA or CMV assignments 20 times. A later analysis grouped co-occurring TCRs with DBSCAN, adding TCRdist sequence similarity when clustering within HLA-allele-positive subsets. Co-occurrence clustering excluded repertoires with fewer than 30,000 or more than 120,000 public chains, plus five with anomalous nucleotide sharing. Imported from immuneACCESS, the table was reduced by TCRdb to in-frame sequences with V and J called. These copies leave out some clones; in studies compared against another copy, an unresolved V gene accounts for under half, and the cause of the remainder is not known. V and J calls and clone size are as listed in that table; D and trimming were resolved from the DNA. Recorded for this sample are roughly 80,000 clones; more than 75% of them occurred a single time. The top ten clonotypes cover around 10% of the sample.

The CDR3 holds 17 amino acids from the cysteine to the phenylalanine. Of the read, only the CDR3 DNA is kept; its 51 bases are in frame from base 1. Reading the germline V gene (reference sequence) gives CDR1 LNHDA and CDR2 SQIVND. Trimming at the junction amounts to 8 bases on V and 2 bases on J, and the germline ends lie 22 bases apart. In total, roughly 670 healthy bone marrow donors made up the cohort. At the time of sampling, every cohort member was nominally healthy, though immune exposures that went unrecorded were likely present. The donor was CMV seropositive and was included in the group of some 290 seropositive cohort members. Each donor provided a peripheral blood sample, and peripheral blood mononuclear cells were used for TCR beta sequencing. The Qiagen DNeasy Blood Extraction Kit was used to extract genomic DNA from the blood cell samples. To note about this clone: Its target antigen remains unknown. It has no much larger one-base neighbor in the sample; base qualities were not kept.

The chain is assembled from TRBV19 and TRBJ1-5; 6 matching bases give a weak D call of TRBD1. The sequence was obtained from a male donor in good health and CMV-seropositive. The sequenced sample consisted of PBMCs. The CDR3 sequence is CASRKDGAGEGNQPQHF. The nucleotide sequence reads TGTGCCAGTCGGAAGGATGGGGCAGGGGAAGGCAATCAGCCCCAGCATTTT.